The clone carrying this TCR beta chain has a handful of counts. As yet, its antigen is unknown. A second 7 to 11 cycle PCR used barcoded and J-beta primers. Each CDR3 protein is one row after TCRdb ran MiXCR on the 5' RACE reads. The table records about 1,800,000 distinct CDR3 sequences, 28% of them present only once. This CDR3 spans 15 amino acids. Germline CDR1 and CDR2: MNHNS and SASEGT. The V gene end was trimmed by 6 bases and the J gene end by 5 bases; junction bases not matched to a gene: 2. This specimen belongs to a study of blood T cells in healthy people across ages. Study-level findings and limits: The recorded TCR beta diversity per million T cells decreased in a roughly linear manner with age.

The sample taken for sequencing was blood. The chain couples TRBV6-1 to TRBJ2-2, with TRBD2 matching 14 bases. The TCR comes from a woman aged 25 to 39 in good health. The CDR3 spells CASRGTSGSTGELFF. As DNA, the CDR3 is TGTGCCAGCAGAGGGACTAGCGGGAGTACCGGGGAGCTGTTTTTT.